The 3 T cell receptor beta chains below all came from one sample that was sequenced in a study of cytomegalovirus exposure and HLA in healthy donors. 60 Vbeta and 13 Jbeta primers were used in PCR. The protocol was immunoSEQ multiplex PCR, while the TCRdb copy is restricted to in-frame clones and leaves out a portion. The sample holds about 150,000 clones, about 80% seen once. The sample comprised PBMCs. The receptors were gathered from a man aged 40-50 years in good health and CMV-seronegative.

The CDR3 reads CATKEDRGHNEQFF. In DNA form, the CDR3 reads TGTGCCACCAAGGAGGACAGGGGGCATAATGAGCAGTTCTTC. The V and J genes are TRBV19 and TRBJ2-1; 11 positions match TRBD1. Germline CDR1 and CDR2: LNHDA and SQIVND (reference sequence). The V segment lost 10 bases and the J segment 7 bases; nucleotides outside the gene matches: 9. CDR3 length: 14 amino acids.

The chain has TRBV7-6 and TRBJ1-1; D call uncertain. The CDR3 loop spans 15 amino acids. V shed 1 base and J shed 0 bases, with 9 bases lying between them. Germline CDR1 and CDR2: SGHVS and FNYEAQ. DNA of the CDR3: TGTGCCAGCAGCTTAGTTGCAGACATGAACACTGAAGCTTTCTTT. Its protein is CASSLVADMNTEAFF.

J is TRBJ2-7 and V is TRBV4-1, with 11 bases fitting TRBD2. CDR1 is MGHRA, CDR2 YSYEKL, per germline. J was trimmed by 3 bases and V by 4 bases; bases with no gene match: 8. The CDR3 is made up of 16 amino acids. CDR3 sequence reads: CASSLRLAGGSYEQYF. The CDR3 bases are TGCGCCAGCAGCCTGAGGCTAGCGGGAGGAAGCTACGAGCAGTACTTC.